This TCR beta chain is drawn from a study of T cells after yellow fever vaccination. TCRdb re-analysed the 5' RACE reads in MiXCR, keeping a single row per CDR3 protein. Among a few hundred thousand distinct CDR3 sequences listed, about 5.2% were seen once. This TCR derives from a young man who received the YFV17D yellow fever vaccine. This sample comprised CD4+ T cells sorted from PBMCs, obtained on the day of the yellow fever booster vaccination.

The CDR3 DNA reads TGTGCCAGCAGCCAAAGACGGGGAGGAGCGAACACCGGGGAGCTGTTTTTT. This gives the protein CASSQRRGGANTGELFF. The rearrangement joins TRBV14 to TRBJ2-2; D may be TRBD2 (6 bases). Trimming cost V 2 bases and J 0 bases, with 13 bases left between them. The CDR3 contains 17 residues. CDR1 is SGHDN, CDR2 FVKESK, per germline.